The clone carrying this T cell receptor beta chain was seen only a few times. Authors' processing steps: Amplified reference gene primers provided the basis for estimating nucleated cell counts. The protocol was immunoSEQ multiplex PCR, while the TCRdb copy is restricted to in-frame clones and leaves out a portion. Clone size and V and J calls were adopted from that table, with D and trimming inferred from the DNA. The sample lists just under 150,000 clones; roughly 89% were seen once. This entry comes from a study of blood T cell repertoires in COVID-19. Study context: Both acute and convalescent COVID-19 samples were obtained from the United States, Italy and Spain. The cDNA or gDNA used as material had been derived from T cells, B-cell-depleted T cells, or PBMCs.

The germline V gene encodes CDR1 LNHDA and CDR2 SQIVND (reference sequence). Trimming removed 4 bases from V and 4 bases from J, with 14 bases in between. The CDR3 totals 15 residues. Sample: peripheral blood. The receptor was isolated from a human donor in a cohort sampled during active COVID-19. This chain links TRBV19 with TRBJ1-5; a possible D gene is TRBD1 (6 bases). CDR3 DNA: TGTGCCAGTAGTAGCCAGGGGCTGGGAAATCAGCCCCAGCATTTT. Amino acids: CASSSQGLGNQPQHF.